This TCR beta chain was sequenced for a study of glioma-infiltrating T cells. Study-wide results and limits: Gliomas, especially low-grade, showed above-expected tissue-blood divergence; non-neoplastic patients showed below. Tissue and blood shared very few CDR3 sequences.

Amplification of TCR alpha and beta CDR3 regions from RNA used iRepertoire nested multiplex PCR. One-step reverse transcription and amplification started from approximately 100-400 ng of tissue mRNA or PBMC total RNA. TCRdb independently ran MiXCR on the multiplex PCR reads; one entry per CDR3 protein. The sample lists about 130,000 distinct CDR3 sequences, around 25% occurring once. V lost 6 bases and J lost 4, with 20 bases in between. CDR1 is DFQATT and CDR2 is SNEGSKA in the germline V gene (reference sequence). The CDR3 totals 15 residues. Ten or more counts support this clonotype. The target antigen is unknown.

This TCR derives from a human donor with low-grade glioma or glioblastoma, undergoing nonglioma brain surgery, or in good health (not recorded which). Sequenced: glioma tissue, nonneoplastic brain tissue, or PBMCs (not recorded which). The V call is TRBV20-1, the J call TRBJ2-3; D unclear. The CDR3 protein is CSAPGPLADADTQYF. The DNA for the CDR3 is TGCAGTGCACCCGGGCCCTTAGCCGACGCAGATACGCAGTATTTT.